The entry below describes one T cell receptor beta chain. Its antigen is not known. The method was immunoSEQ multiplex PCR; TCRdb's version includes in-frame clones alone and lacks a portion of them. The top ten hold 3% to 4% of the sample, which has some 22,000 clones, about three quarters seen once. The data derive from a study of vaccination effects on CD4 cells after COVID-19. CDR3 length: 13 amino acids. V shed 5 bases and J shed 3 bases, with 9 bases lying between them. The V gene's germline CDR1 is SNHLY and CDR2 FYNNEI. Viral peptide pool expansion of antigen-specific CD4+ T cells preceded sequencing in the ViraFEST assay. After around nine days in culture, the CD4+ T cells were isolated. All vaccine recipients tested negative for nucleocapsid antibodies and had never contracted SARS-CoV-2 infection. Cultures had half their medium replaced with IL-2 medium on days 3 and 7.

The sample consisted of CD4+ T cells from PBMCs cultured with SARS-CoV-2 spike peptides, taken before COVID-19 vaccination. The origin of this receptor is a human donor who received a COVID-19 vaccine. The chain joins TRBV2 to TRBJ2-3, with D perhaps matching TRBD2 (5 bases). CDR3 nucleotide sequence: TGTGCCAGCAGTCTTGAGGGAACAGATACGCAGTATTTT. Translating gives CASSLEGTDTQYF.